This T cell receptor beta chain was documented in a study of human T cells and chemical hapten exposure (dated by TCRdb to the early 2020s). Regarding the research as a whole: For sensitization, 2% DPC in acetone was applied to a 2 cm by 2 cm area of upper inner arm skin. The libraries were sequenced as a pool, and the TCR yield per sample differed mostly because of small variations in library volumes within the pool. Throughout the study period of around 25 weeks, patients also received therapeutic DPC doses to the scalp every week. This study followed changes in the peripheral blood TCR repertoire in vivo during primary and secondary sensitization of alopecia patients to the hapten diphenylcyclopropenone (DPC). Most of the patients in the cohort were female, and the cohort covered alopecia areata with under or over 50% scalp involvement, alopecia totalis and alopecia universalis. Patch tests used Finn chambers with 0.01% DPC on the upper back, scored after 6 days by International Contact Dermatitis Research Group standards. Blood samples were taken from patients before sensitization (week 0) and at 2, 6 and about 24 weeks after DPC sensitization. Around 30 alopecia patients provided blood for TCR sequencing at one to four time points (pre-sensitization, 2, 6 and 24 weeks). The paper as a whole reports these results and caveats: All patients had alopecia, a presumed autoimmune disease, so their immune response might differ from that of healthy individuals. The number of TCRs above 1 in 1000 frequency did not change with DPC sensitization; there was no evidence of global repertoire structure alterations. After repeated subsampling, changes were observed in the strength of the expansion versus patch-test correlation and in the threshold at which the correlation became significant. Significantly more large CDR3 similarity clusters were formed by expanded TCRs than by pre-sensitization or healthy control sets, consistent with antigen-driven responses. A positive correlation was found between the number of PT1 expanded TCRs and patch test score, with significance reached at thresholds 8, 16 and 32 but not 4.

The library relied on RACE. Sequencing instrument: NextSeq 500. During library preparation, unique molecular identifiers were attached to individual cDNA molecules so that TCRs could be counted in a quantitative, reproducible way. From each blood RNA sample, both TCR alpha and TCR beta chains were sequenced. As for how the authors treated the data: Samples had a median of roughly 87,000 TCRs, with a range from 23,224 to 690,600. V, J and CDR3 annotation of the TCR reads was performed with the Decombinator software suite. For PS versus PT1 abundance plots, all samples were subsampled to the same number of TCRs (28,000). Expanded TCRs were defined as absent before sensitization and observed at least eight times at the 2-week time point. TCRdb reprocessing: public reads trimmed at Q25 with fastp, clones called with MiXCR, in-frame beta chains kept. One record per CDR3 amino acid sequence lists the most common genes and DNA. The V and J calls, along with clone size, are taken from TCRdb and not from the paper's own processing. Here the sample has 130,000 or so distinct CDR3 sequences; around 11% occur a single time. Of the sample, under 2.5% is held by the ten largest clones.

This clonotype was seen only a few times. What antigen it recognizes has not been identified. Nothing much larger sits one base from this clone, and base qualities are not available. Interpreted using the paper, the time point label stands for: patch test 3, about 24 weeks after DPC sensitization. According to the study, the label for this sample's treatment or condition signals: therapeutic diphenylcyclopropenone sensitization with weekly scalp DPC. At every patch-test visit, the blood draw took place before the patch test was put on. Eligible patients were aged 18 to 70, diagnosed with alopecia, deemed suitable for DPC therapy, and excluded if pregnant. Total RNA was isolated from unfractionated whole blood collected in Tempus Blood RNA tubes. The starting material was whole blood, obtained in connection with sensitization to the hapten diphenylcyclopropenone (DPC). The TCR sequence derives from a woman in her 50s with alopecia areata. Some clones in this sample may be carry-over from other donors' samples.

The nucleotide sequence reads TGTGCCAGCAGCTTGACTAGCGGGGGGCCTTATGAGCAGTTCTTC. The translation is CASSLTSGGPYEQFF. The chain couples TRBV11-2 to TRBJ2-1; TRBD2 matches 13 bases in the middle. The germline V end is reduced by 3 bases and the J end by 8 bases; junction bases left unmatched: 4. CDR1 and CDR2 are drawn from the germline V gene: SGHAT, FQNNGV. The CDR3 sequence holds 15 residues, the cysteine and phenylalanine included. This entry keeps only the CDR3 DNA: 45 bases, framed from base 1.